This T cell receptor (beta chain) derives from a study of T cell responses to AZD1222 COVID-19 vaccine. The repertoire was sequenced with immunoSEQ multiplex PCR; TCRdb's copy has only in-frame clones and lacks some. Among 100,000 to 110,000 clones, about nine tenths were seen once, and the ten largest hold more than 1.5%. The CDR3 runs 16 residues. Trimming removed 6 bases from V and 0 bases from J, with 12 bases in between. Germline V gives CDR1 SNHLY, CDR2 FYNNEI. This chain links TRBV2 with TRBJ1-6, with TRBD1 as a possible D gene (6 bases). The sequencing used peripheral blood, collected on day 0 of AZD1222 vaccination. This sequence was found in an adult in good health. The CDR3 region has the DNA TGTGCCAGCAGGGAACAGGGACGCTCCTATAATTCACCCCTCCACTTT. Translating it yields CASREQGRSYNSPLHF. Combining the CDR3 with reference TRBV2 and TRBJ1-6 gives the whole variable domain EPEVTQTPSHQVTQMGQEVILRCVPISNHLYFYWYRQILGQKVEFLVSFYNNEISEKSEIFDDQFSVERPDGSNFTLKIRSTKLEDSAMYFCASREQGRSYNSPLHFGNGTRLTVT.